A selection of T cell receptor beta chains follows, all from one sample in a study of OX40 agonist ivuxolimab in advanced cancers. Produced via immunoSEQ multiplex PCR; TCRdb's table is partial and in-frame only. The sample consists of 70,000 to 95,000 clones, 94% of them appearing once. The sequences come from CD4+ or CD8+ T cells sorted from blood, collected in a trial of the OX40 agonist ivuxolimab. The receptors were sampled from an adult with an advanced solid tumor such as melanoma, head and neck, liver or kidney cancer. Both conserved end residues are part of each CDR3. Each record gives: V gene, D gene, clone size, J gene, CDR3 DNA, CDR3 protein. D genes are given only for firm matches. Where a row states a size, it is once, few, many or the class of an expanded clone; other rows omit it.

>TRBV15|TRBD2|NA|TRBJ2-1
TGTGCCACCAGCAGAGATCTAGGGACTAGCTACAATGAGCAGTTCTTC
CATSRDLGTSYNEQFF
>TRBV9|NA|NA|TRBJ2-5
TGTGCCAGCAGCGAGCGGACAGTCCAAGAGACCCAGTACTTC
CASSERTVQETQYF
>TRBV28|NA|NA|TRBJ1-5
TGTGCCAGCAGTTGGAGAGGGGGTTCCTGGGCCCAGCATTTT
CASSWRGGSWAQHF
>TRBV5-1|TRBD2|NA|TRBJ2-3
TGCGCCAGCAGCCTGGCGGGGCCTAGCGGGCCTAGCACAGATACGCAGTATTTT
CASSLAGPSGPSTDTQYF
>TRBV27|TRBD1|NA|TRBJ2-7
TGTGCCAGCAGATCGACAGGGCACGAGCAGTACTTC
CASRSTGHEQYF
>TRBV27|TRBD1|NA|TRBJ2-5
TGTGCCAGCAGTCGACAGGGGGACGAGACCCAGTACTTC
CASSRQGDETQYF
>TRBV12-5|TRBD1|once|TRBJ2-1
TGTGCTAGTGGTTTGGGACAGGGGATTTACAATGAGCAGTTCTTC
CASGLGQGIYNEQFF
>TRBV7-6|TRBD2|NA|TRBJ2-7
TGTGCCAGCAGCTCAGGACTAGGAGGGTCCTACGAGCAGTACTTC
CASSSGLGGSYEQYF
>TRBV19|NA|NA|TRBJ1-1
TGTGCCAGTAGTAGGGACGGGTCTGAAGCTTTCTTT
CASSRDGSEAFF
>TRBV5-1|TRBD1|NA|TRBJ2-7
TGCGCCAGCAGCTTCGGGACAGGGTCCTACGAGCAGTACTTC
CASSFGTGSYEQYF
>TRBV10-2|NA|NA|TRBJ1-1
TGCGCCAGCAGTGAGTTCGAGGAAGAAGCTTTCTTT
CASSEFEEEAFF
>TRBV7-9|NA|NA|TRBJ1-2
TGTGCCAGCAGCTTAGTCGCCCTCACCTCGTTTGGCTACACCTTC
CASSLVALTSFGYTF
>TRBV28|NA|once|TRBJ2-7
TGTGCCAGCAGTTTGTTCTACGAGCAGTACTTC
CASSLFYEQYF
>TRBV5-6|NA|NA|TRBJ2-3
TGTGCCAGCAGCTTGGCCTTGCGGGGGCCTAGCACAGATACGCAGTATTTT
CASSLALRGPSTDTQYF
>TRBV7-6|NA|NA|TRBJ2-1
TGTGCCAGCAGCTTTACGTATTCCGCGGGTGAGGGATCCTACAATGAGCAGTTCTTC
CASSFTYSAGEGSYNEQFF
>TRBV4-1|NA|NA|TRBJ1-4
TGCGCCAGCAGCCCAGTGAGTGAAAAACTGTTTTTT
CASSPVSEKLFF
>TRBV7-2|NA|NA|TRBJ1-6
TGTGCCAGCAGCCCCTCTGACAACAATAATTCACCCCTCCACTTT
CASSPSDNNNSPLHF
>TRBV5-5|NA|NA|TRBJ2-7
TGTGCCAGCAGCTTGGAGGTCTACGAGCAGTACTTC
CASSLEVYEQYF
>TRBV7-9|TRBD1|NA|TRBJ1-1
TGTGCCAGCAGCTTAGGGGGCAGGGGGCAGATGAACACTGAAGCTTTCTTT
CASSLGGRGQMNTEAFF
>TRBV19|TRBD1|NA|TRBJ2-7
TGTGCCAGTAGTCCCGGGACAGGATCCTACGAGCAGTACTTC
CASSPGTGSYEQYF
>TRBV5-8|TRBD1|NA|TRBJ2-7
TGTGCCAGCAGCTTCGGGACAGGGGGGTTGTACGAGCAGTACTTC
CASSFGTGGLYEQYF
>TRBV6-6|NA|NA|TRBJ1-5
TGTGCCAGCAGTACCGGGCCGAGCAATCAGCCCCAGCATTTT
CASSTGPSNQPQHF
>TRBV29-1|NA|NA|TRBJ1-1
TGCAGCGTAGCAAAGACGGTTGAAGCTTTCTTT
CSVAKTVEAFF
>TRBV5-1|TRBD2|NA|TRBJ2-1
TGCGCCACCAGGACTAGCGGGGTCAATGAGCAGTTCTTC
CATRTSGVNEQFF
>TRBV12-2|NA|NA|TRBJ2-1
TGTGCAAGTCGCCGGGACAGAGATATTTGGAATTTATGCAATGAGCAGTTCTTC
CASRRDRDIWNLCNEQFF
>TRBV4-1|TRBD1|NA|TRBJ1-2
TGCGCCAGCAGCTTTAGACCAGGGGGCGAGGACTATGGCTACACCTTC
CASSFRPGGEDYGYTF
>TRBV7-9|TRBD1|NA|TRBJ2-1
TGTGCCAGCAGCCTGGGGACAGGGCAGTTCTTC
CASSLGTGQFF
>TRBV29-1|NA|NA|TRBJ2-3
TGCAGCGTGGAGGCACTAGGGGCGACAGATACGCAGTATTTT
CSVEALGATDTQYF
>TRBV4-1|NA|NA|TRBJ1-3
TGCGCCAGCAGCCAAGTGCCTCGTGGGCTCGGAAACACCATATATTTT
CASSQVPRGLGNTIYF
>TRBV27|NA|NA|TRBJ2-7
TGTGCCAGCAGCGGTCCGGTCCCCCACAGCATGTGGAACCTCTACGAGCAGTACTTC
CASSGPVPHSMWNLYEQYF
>TRBV9|NA|NA|TRBJ1-4
TGTGCCAGCAGCGTAGGGGGTGGGGCACATGAAAAACTGTTTTTT
CASSVGGGAHEKLFF
>TRBV4-3|NA|NA|TRBJ2-7
TGCGCCAGCAGCCAAGGCCAGGGAAGGGACGAGCAGTACTTC
CASSQGQGRDEQYF
>TRBV15|TRBD2|NA|TRBJ2-3
TGTGCCACCAGCAGGAACGGACTAGCGGGGGGGGTCGGAGATACGCAGTATTTT
CATSRNGLAGGVGDTQYF
>TRBV7-9|NA|NA|TRBJ1-1
TGTGCCAGCAGCTTCCGGGACGGGAACACTGAAGCTTTCTTT
CASSFRDGNTEAFF
>TRBV10-2|TRBD2|NA|TRBJ2-3
TGCGCCAGCCGAACTAGCGGACCCACAGATACGCAGTATTTT
CASRTSGPTDTQYF
>TRBV7-6|NA|NA|TRBJ1-5
TGTGCCAGCAGCCATGGGGGGGCTCAGCCCCAGCATTTT
CASSHGGAQPQHF
>TRBV9|NA|NA|TRBJ2-3
TGTGCCAGCAGCGTAGACGGGGGTAGCACAGATACGCAGTATTTT
CASSVDGGSTDTQYF
>TRBV9|NA|NA|TRBJ2-3
TGTGCCAGCAGCGTAGACGGATCCACAGATACGCAGTATTTT
CASSVDGSTDTQYF
>TRBV29-1|NA|NA|TRBJ2-7
TGCAGCGTTGGGGTAGGGTACGAGCAGTACTTC
CSVGVGYEQYF
>TRBV4-1|NA|NA|TRBJ1-5
TGCGCCAGCAGCCAAGCCCCTTCCGGGACGGTTAGCAATCAGCCCCAGCATTTT
CASSQAPSGTVSNQPQHF
>TRBV4-3|NA|once|TRBJ1-1
TGCGCCAGCAGCCAAGATGCTCGTGCCGGAACGAACACTGAAGCTTTCTTT
CASSQDARAGTNTEAFF
>TRBV15|TRBD1|NA|TRBJ2-1
TGTGCCACCAGCAGCCACAGGGGCAATGAGCAGTTCTTC
CATSSHRGNEQFF
>TRBV19|TRBD1|NA|TRBJ1-1
TGTGCCAGTAGTATCAGTCAGGGGGGGTATGGTGAAGCTTTCTTT
CASSISQGGYGEAFF
>TRBV5-1|TRBD2|NA|TRBJ2-5
TGCGCCAGCAGCCCCGGGACTACCCCCTCGGAGACCCAGTACTTC
CASSPGTTPSETQYF
>TRBV11-2|NA|NA|TRBJ1-5
TGTGCCAGCAGCTTAGCCCCGGCTGGGGATTTGGAGCCCCAGCATTTT
CASSLAPAGDLEPQHF
>TRBV29-1|TRBD1|NA|TRBJ2-2
TGCAGCGCCCTTACAGGGGCCGCGAACACCGGGGAGCTGTTTTTT
CSALTGAANTGELFF
>TRBV5-4|NA|NA|TRBJ1-4
TGTGCCAGCAGCTCGACAGCGAATGAAAAACTGTTTTTT
CASSSTANEKLFF
>TRBV5-1|TRBD2|NA|TRBJ2-1
TGCGCCAGCAGCTTAGGGGAGGGAGCCAACAATGAGCAGTTCTTC
CASSLGEGANNEQFF
>TRBV4-1|NA|NA|TRBJ2-5
TGCGCCAGCAGCCAAGGAGGTTTGGGGGAGACCCAGTACTTC
CASSQGGLGETQYF
>TRBV7-2|NA|NA|TRBJ2-7
TGTGCCAGCAGCTTAGTACCTGGAGACAGCTACTACGAGCAGTACTTC
CASSLVPGDSYYEQYF
>TRBV11-2|NA|NA|TRBJ2-3
TGTGCCAGCAGCTTATTTCCCCTTTGGGGCCAGGGGCCAGATACGCAGTATTTT
CASSLFPLWGQGPDTQYF
>TRBV9|NA|NA|TRBJ2-7
TGTGCCAGCAGCGTATCGGTTAGCGGATACTCCTACGAGCAGTACTTC
CASSVSVSGYSYEQYF
>TRBV28|NA|NA|TRBJ2-7
TGTGCCAGCAGTTTGGGATGGGCCCGGGGCGAGCAGTACTTC
CASSLGWARGEQYF
>TRBV5-6|NA|NA|TRBJ2-3
TGTGCCAGCAGTTCACCCCGGGACGCGCCAAGCACAGATACGCAGTATTTT
CASSSPRDAPSTDTQYF
>TRBV7-6|NA|NA|TRBJ1-6
TGTGCCAGCAGCTTAGGAAGCTCCTATAATTCACCCCTCCACTTT
CASSLGSSYNSPLHF
>TRBV18|NA|NA|TRBJ2-3
TGTGCCAGCTCACCGCTGGGTGGCACAGATACGCAGTATTTT
CASSPLGGTDTQYF
>TRBV19|TRBD2|NA|TRBJ2-3
TGTGCCAGTACCGGACTAGCGGGAGGAGCATCAGATACGCAGTATTTT
CASTGLAGGASDTQYF
>TRBV11-2|NA|NA|TRBJ2-2
TGTGCCAGCAGCTTAGGGGACATCATCCGGGAGCTGTTTTTT
CASSLGDIIRELFF
>TRBV4-3|NA|NA|TRBJ2-7
TGCGCCAGCAGCCAAGAAGGAGGGGCGGCCTCCTACGAGCAGTACTTC
CASSQEGGAASYEQYF
>TRBV21-1|NA|NA|TRBJ1-2
TGTGCCCCACCCAGGGGACAGGGTCTAAACTATGGCTACACCTTC
CAPPRGQGLNYGYTF